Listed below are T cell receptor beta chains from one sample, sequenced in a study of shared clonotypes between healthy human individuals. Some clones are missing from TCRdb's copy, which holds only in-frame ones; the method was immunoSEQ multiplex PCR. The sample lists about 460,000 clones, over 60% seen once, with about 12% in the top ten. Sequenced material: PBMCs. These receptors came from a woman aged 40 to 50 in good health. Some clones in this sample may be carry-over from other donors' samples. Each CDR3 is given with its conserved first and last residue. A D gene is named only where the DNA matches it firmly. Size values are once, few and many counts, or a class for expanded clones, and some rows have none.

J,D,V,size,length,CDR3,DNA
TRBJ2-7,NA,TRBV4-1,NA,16,CASSQDYHLPTGEQYF,TGCGCCAGCAGCCAAGATTATCACCTACCAACGGGCGAGCAGTACTTC
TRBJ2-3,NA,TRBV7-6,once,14,CASSPRSVTDTQYF,TGTGCCAGCAGCCCGCGGAGTGTCACAGATACGCAGTATTTT
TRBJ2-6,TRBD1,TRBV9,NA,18,CASSIGQGANSGANVLTF,TGTGCCAGCAGCATTGGACAGGGGGCTAACTCTGGGGCCAACGTCCTGACTTTC
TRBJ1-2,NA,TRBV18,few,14,CASSPLETNYGYTF,TGTGCCAGCTCACCATTGGAGACCAACTATGGCTACACCTTC
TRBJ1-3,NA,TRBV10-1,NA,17,CARGLIQRGCYGNTIYF,TGCGCCCGGGGCCTAATACAGCGGGGTTGTTATGGAAACACCATATATTTT
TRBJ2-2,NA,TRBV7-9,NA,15,CASSLDGRGTGELFF,TGTGCCAGCAGCTTAGACGGGCGGGGAACCGGGGAGCTGTTTTTT
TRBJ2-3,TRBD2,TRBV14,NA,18,CASSQDLISGRITDTQYF,TGTGCCAGCAGCCAAGATCTTATTAGCGGGAGGATCACAGATACGCAGTATTTT
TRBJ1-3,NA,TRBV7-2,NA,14,CASSLDSSGNTIYF,TGTGCCAGCAGCTTAGATAGCTCTGGAAACACCATATATTTT
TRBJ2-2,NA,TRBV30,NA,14,CAWSFLGLFGELFF,TGTGCCTGGAGCTTCCTGGGGCTGTTCGGGGAGCTGTTTTTT
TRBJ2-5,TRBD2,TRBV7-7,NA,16,CASSQNLAGVQETQYF,TGTGCCAGCAGCCAGAACCTAGCGGGAGTCCAGGAGACCCAGTACTTC
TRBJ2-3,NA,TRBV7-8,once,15,CASSLVRGGTDTQYF,TGTGCCAGCAGCTTAGTGAGGGGGGGCACAGATACGCAGTATTTT
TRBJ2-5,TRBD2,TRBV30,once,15,CAWSRTSGSVETQYF,TGTGCCTGGAGTCGGACTAGCGGGAGTGTAGAGACCCAGTACTTC
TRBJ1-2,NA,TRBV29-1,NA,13,CSVEAWAASGYTF,TGCAGCGTTGAAGCATGGGCCGCGTCTGGCTACACCTTC
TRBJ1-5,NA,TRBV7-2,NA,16,CASSLGRSGGVQPQHF,TGTGCCAGCAGCTTAGGTCGGTCGGGCGGGGTTCAGCCCCAGCATTTT
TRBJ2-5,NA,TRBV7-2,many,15,CASSLAQGSGETQYF,TGTGCCAGCAGCTTAGCGCAGGGTTCTGGGGAGACCCAGTACTTC
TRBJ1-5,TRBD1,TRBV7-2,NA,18,CASSPHSGQGAGNQPQHF,TGTGCCAGCAGCCCGCACTCGGGACAGGGGGCGGGGAATCAGCCCCAGCATTTT
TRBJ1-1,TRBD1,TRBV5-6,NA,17,CASSRAARGPLNTEAFF,TGTGCCAGCAGCCGTGCCGCCAGGGGGCCCCTGAACACTGAAGCTTTCTTT
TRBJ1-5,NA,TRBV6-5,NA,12,CASRLHNQPQHF,TGTGCCAGCAGACTTCACAATCAGCCCCAGCATTTT
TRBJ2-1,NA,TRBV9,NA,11,CASSNYNEQFF,TGTGCCAGCAGTAATTACAATGAGCAGTTCTTC
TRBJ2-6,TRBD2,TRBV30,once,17,CAWSPGGLRAGANVLTF,TGTGCCTGGAGCCCGGGGGGGTTGCGCGCCGGGGCCAACGTCCTGACTTTC
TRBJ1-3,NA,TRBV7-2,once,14,CASSPEGAGNTIYF,TGTGCCAGCAGCCCAGAGGGGGCTGGAAACACCATATATTTT
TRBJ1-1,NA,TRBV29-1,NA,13,CSVERRGGTEAFF,TGCAGCGTTGAACGTAGGGGAGGAACTGAAGCTTTCTTT
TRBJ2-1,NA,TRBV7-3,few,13,CASSSNPYNEQFF,TGTGCCAGCAGCTCTAACCCTTACAATGAGCAGTTCTTC
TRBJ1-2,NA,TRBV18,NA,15,CASSPRQETNYGYTF,TGTGCCAGCTCACCGAGACAGGAAACTAACTATGGCTACACCTTC
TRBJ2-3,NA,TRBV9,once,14,CASRGGLNTDTQYF,TGTGCCAGCAGGGGGGGACTTAACACAGATACGCAGTATTTT
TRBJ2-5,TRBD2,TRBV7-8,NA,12,CASSVRGETQYF,TGTGCCAGCAGCGTGCGGGGGGAGACCCAGTACTTC
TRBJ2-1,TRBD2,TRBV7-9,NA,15,CASSLRLAGANEQFF,TGTGCCAGCAGCCTGAGACTAGCGGGAGCCAATGAGCAGTTCTTC
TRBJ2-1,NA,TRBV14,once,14,CASSQRTAYNEQFF,TGTGCCAGCAGCCAAAGGACGGCCTACAATGAGCAGTTCTTC
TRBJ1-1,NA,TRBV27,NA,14,CASRGPGGRAEAFF,TGTGCCAGCAGGGGCCCCGGGGGGCGCGCTGAAGCTTTCTTT
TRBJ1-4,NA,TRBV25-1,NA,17,CASSANSPTPKNEKLFF,TGTGCCAGCAGTGCAAACTCCCCGACACCAAAGAATGAAAAACTGTTTTTT
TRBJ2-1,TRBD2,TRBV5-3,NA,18,CARSAKTAVAGGYNEQFF,TGTGCCAGAAGCGCCAAGACTGCCGTAGCGGGAGGGTACAATGAGCAGTTCTTC
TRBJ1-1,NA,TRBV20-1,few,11,CSALQNTEAFF,TGCAGTGCGCTTCAGAACACTGAAGCTTTCTTT
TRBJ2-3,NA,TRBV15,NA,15,CATSRDGGRGYTQYF,TGTGCCACCAGCAGAGATGGGGGGAGAGGATATACGCAGTATTTT
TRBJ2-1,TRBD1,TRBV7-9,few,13,CASSPRDSNEQFF,TGTGCCAGCAGCCCAAGGGACAGCAATGAGCAGTTCTTC
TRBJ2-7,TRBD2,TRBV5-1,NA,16,CASSSVAGAGNYEQYF,TGCGCCAGCAGCTCAGTAGCGGGAGCTGGCAACTACGAGCAGTACTTC
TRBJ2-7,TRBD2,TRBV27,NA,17,CASSLRIAGGSSYEQYF,TGTGCCAGCAGTTTACGTATAGCGGGAGGGAGCTCCTACGAGCAGTACTTC
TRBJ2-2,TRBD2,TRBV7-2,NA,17,CASSPPGLAGGSGELFF,TGTGCCAGCAGCCCTCCGGGACTAGCGGGAGGCTCGGGGGAGCTGTTTTTT
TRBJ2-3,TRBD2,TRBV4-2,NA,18,CASSQGVTSGQNTDTQYF,TGTGCCAGCAGCCAAGGGGTTACTAGCGGGCAGAACACAGATACGCAGTATTTT
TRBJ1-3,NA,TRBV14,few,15,CASSRWGDAGNTIYF,TGTGCCAGCAGCCGTTGGGGAGACGCTGGAAACACCATATATTTT
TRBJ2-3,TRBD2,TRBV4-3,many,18,CASSQDRGGELDTDTQYF,TGCGCCAGCAGCCAAGATCGGGGGGGGGAGTTAGATACAGATACGCAGTATTTT
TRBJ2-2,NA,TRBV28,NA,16,CASSPTGRRDTGELFF,TGTGCCAGCAGTCCAACCGGTCGGAGGGACACCGGGGAGCTGTTTTTT
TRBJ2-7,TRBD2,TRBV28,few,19,CASSFRVRVGYGRWNEQYF,TGTGCCAGCAGTTTTAGGGTCAGGGTAGGGTACGGGAGGTGGAACGAGCAGTACTTC
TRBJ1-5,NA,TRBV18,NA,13,CASSPDNNQPQHF,TGTGCCAGCTCACCAGACAATAATCAGCCCCAGCATTTT